This record covers a single T cell receptor (beta chain). Its antigen is undetermined. Primers included in the PCR were 60 Vbeta and 13 Jbeta primers. Produced via immunoSEQ multiplex PCR; TCRdb's table is partial and in-frame only. This table has about 200,000 clones, 76% appearing once. The data are from a study of cytomegalovirus exposure and HLA in healthy donors. Whole-study findings and limits: Among CMV-associated TCR beta chains, most appeared HLA-restricted in a later analysis. Association of a missense DCLRE1C variant with TCR beta V- and J-gene trimming was reported in a later analysis.

The origin of this receptor is a young man in good health and CMV-seronegative. The sequenced sample was PBMCs.

CDR3 in amino acids: CASSFAQGPYEQYF. CDR3 nucleotide sequence: TGTGCCAGCAGCTTTGCCCAGGGCCCCTACGAGCAGTACTTC. The rearrangement links TRBV7-3 to TRBJ2-5; possibly TRBD1 for D (5 bases). The J call is in doubt because the DNA end fits TRBJ2-7 better. Germline CDR1 SGHTA, CDR2 FQGTGA. The CDR3 sequence is 14 residues long.